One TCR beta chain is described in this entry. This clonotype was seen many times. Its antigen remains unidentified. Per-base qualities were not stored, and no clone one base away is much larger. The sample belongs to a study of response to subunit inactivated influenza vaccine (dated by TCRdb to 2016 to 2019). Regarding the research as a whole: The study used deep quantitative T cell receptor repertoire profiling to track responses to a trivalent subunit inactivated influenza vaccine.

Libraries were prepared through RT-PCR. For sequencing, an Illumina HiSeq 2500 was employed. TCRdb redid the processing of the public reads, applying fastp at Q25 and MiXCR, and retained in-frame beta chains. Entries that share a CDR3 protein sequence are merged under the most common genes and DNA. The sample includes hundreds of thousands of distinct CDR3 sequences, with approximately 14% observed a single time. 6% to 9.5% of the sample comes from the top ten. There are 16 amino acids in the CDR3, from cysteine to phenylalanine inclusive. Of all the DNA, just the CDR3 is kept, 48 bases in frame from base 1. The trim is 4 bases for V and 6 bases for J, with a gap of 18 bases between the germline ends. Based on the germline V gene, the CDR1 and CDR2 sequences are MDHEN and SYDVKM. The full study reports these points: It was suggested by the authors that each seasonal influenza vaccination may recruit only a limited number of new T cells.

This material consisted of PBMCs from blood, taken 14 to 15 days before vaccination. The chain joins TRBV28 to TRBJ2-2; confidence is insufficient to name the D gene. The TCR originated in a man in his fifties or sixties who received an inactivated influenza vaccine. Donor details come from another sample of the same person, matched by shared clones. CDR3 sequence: CASSYFGQSWPGELFF. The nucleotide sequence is TGTGCCAGCAGTTACTTTGGGCAGTCATGGCCCGGGGAGCTGTTTTTT.